One sample yielded the 12 T cell receptor beta chains listed below, sequenced in a study of response to subunit inactivated influenza vaccine. A single record per CDR3 protein comes from TCRdb applying MiXCR to the RT-PCR reads. The sample shows 450,000 to 600,000 distinct CDR3 sequences, about 7.6% of them seen only once. This sample comprised PBMCs from blood, obtained around 25 months after vaccination. The receptors were gathered from a man between 50 and 69 years old who received an inactivated influenza vaccine.

J is TRBJ2-7 and V is TRBV3-1, with TRBD2 identical over 13 bases. V trimming: 5 bases; J trimming: 6 bases; junction bases outside the gene matches: 7. The CDR3 totals 15 residues. Germline CDR1 reads LGHDT; CDR2 reads YNNKEL (reference sequence). DNA for the CDR3: TGTGCCAGCAGCACGACTAGCGGGAGGACTAGCGAGCAGTACTTC. Translating it yields CASSTTSGRTSEQYF.

CDR3 coding DNA: TGCAGTGCTAGAGGACTAGCGGGACTCACAGATACGCAGTATTTT. Translation gives CSARGLAGLTDTQYF. V is TRBV20-1 and J is TRBJ2-3; the match to TRBD2 covers 11 bases. V lost 1 base to trimming and J lost 2 bases; unmatched junction nucleotides: 2. The germline V gene has CDR1 DFQATT and CDR2 SNEGSKA (reference sequence). The CDR3 contains 15 residues.

This clonotype was detected many times. This chain connects TRBV20-1 to TRBJ1-1; D is undetermined. This CDR3 is 11 amino acids long. Germline assignment: CDR1 DFQATT and CDR2 SNEGSKA (reference sequence). The V gene lost 4 bases and the J gene lost 10 bases, with 13 bases spanning the gap. The DNA of the CDR3 is TGCAGTGCTAACCCAGTATGGATAGCTTTCTTT. It yields the protein CSANPVWIAFF.

This clonotype was picked up a small number of times. The chain carries TRBV12-3 or TRBV12-4 and TRBJ1-6; D ambiguous. V was cut by 5 bases and J by 10 bases, with 15 bases left in between. The length of the CDR3 is 14 residues. The CDR3 DNA reads as TGTGCCAGCAGTGCCAGCCCGGCGATCTCACCCCTCCACTTT. It specifies CASSASPAISPLHF.

Only a few counts were recorded for this clonotype. The rearrangement joins TRBV29-1 to TRBJ2-3, with D tentatively TRBD1 (6 bases). From germline, CDR1 is SQVTM and CDR2 ANQGSEA. The CDR3 covers 13 residues. Trimming took off 8 bases at V and 2 bases at J, with 14 bases between the two ends. The DNA for the CDR3 is TGCAGCCTCGGAGGACAGAACACAGATACGCAGTATTTT. Amino acids: CSLGGQNTDTQYF.

This clonotype was counted ten times or more. The chain uses TRBV24-1 and TRBJ1-2, with D unclear. The CDR3 has 11 amino acids. Trimming shortened V by 1 base and J by 8 bases, and 4 bases separated the two germline ends. Per germline, CDR1 KGHDR and CDR2 SFDVKD. CDR3 nucleotide sequence: TGTGCCACCAGTGATTTCGGCGGCTACACCTTC. This sequence encodes CATSDFGGYTF.

The chain recombines TRBV24-1 with TRBJ2-5; D call uncertain. The CDR3 length is 13 residues. V gave up 4 bases and J gave up 0 bases, with 5 bases separating them. Germline CDR1 is KGHDR and CDR2 is SFDVKD. The CDR3 here is CATSEQNQETQYF. The CDR3 nucleotides read TGTGCCACCAGTGAACAGAACCAAGAGACCCAGTACTTC.

In this sample, this clonotype turned up a few times. This rearrangement joins TRBV5-5 to TRBJ2-2; a possible D gene is TRBD2 (6 bases). The CDR3 is 15 amino acids. Germline CDR1 is SGHKS and CDR2 is YYEKEE (reference sequence). V dropped 3 bases and J dropped 2 bases, with 11 bases sitting between them. The CDR3, as DNA: TGTGCCAGCAGCTCGCCGGGAGACAACACCGGGGAGCTGTTTTTT. Its translation: CASSSPGDNTGELFF. Full variable domain (missing parts from reference TRBV5-5 and TRBJ2-2): DAGVTQSPTHLIKTRGQQVTLRCSPISGHKSVSWYQQVLGQGPQFIFQYYEKEERGRGNFPDRFSARQFPNYSSELNVNALLLGDSALYLCASSSPGDNTGELFFGEGSRLTVL.

There are a few counts of this clonotype. This chain uses TRBV28 with TRBJ2-2; either TRBD1 or TRBD2 may supply D (5 bases each). This CDR3 has 19 residues. CDR1 and CDR2 from the germline V gene are MDHEN and SYDVKM. V was clipped by 3 bases and J by 3 bases, with 23 bases between them. The CDR3 nucleotides read TGTGCCAGCAGTTTTCTTCAACCCCGGGACGGCCAGGACACCGGGGAGCTGTTTTTT. It translates to CASSFLQPRDGQDTGELFF.

This rearrangement joins TRBV10-3 to TRBJ2-1, with TRBD2 identical over 7 bases. CDR3 size: 13 residues. Germline V lookup: CDR1 ENHRY, CDR2 SYGVKD. Trimming removed 2 bases from V and 9 bases from J; junction bases left unmatched: 4. The CDR3 here is CAISEMGGSEQFF. DNA for the CDR3: TGTGCCATCAGTGAGATGGGGGGGAGTGAGCAGTTCTTC.

This clonotype was seen a few times. The chain joins TRBV12-3 or TRBV12-4 to TRBJ2-5; 7 bases match TRBD1. Losses at the gene ends were 4 bases for V and 4 bases for J; bases not matched to a gene: 6. The CDR3 has 14 amino acids. In DNA form, the CDR3 reads TGTGCCAGCAGTTGGACAGGCTATTCAGAGACCCAGTACTTC. This translates into CASSWTGYSETQYF.

The chain couples TRBV14 to TRBJ2-1; TRBD2 aligns across 7 bases. The CDR3 runs to 15 residues. In germline, CDR1 is SGHDN, CDR2 FVKESK. The V segment lost 7 bases and the J segment 4 bases; nucleotides outside the gene matches: 10. CDR3 sequence: CASTGRRGGYNEQFF. Here the CDR3 DNA reads TGTGCCAGCACCGGGAGGCGGGGAGGTTACAATGAGCAGTTCTTC.